This T cell receptor (beta chain) appears in the sequencing data of a study of T cell responses to AZD1222 COVID-19 vaccine. Study background: Both about-4-week and about-12-week second-dose recipients were combined. Findings of the study overall: Clonal diversity was possibly underestimated, and white British individuals and females predominated among donors.

On this clone: Its antigen is currently unknown.

Clones were sequenced by immunoSEQ multiplex PCR, and TCRdb holds only the in-frame ones, with some missing. The repertoire holds tens of thousands of clones, with just over 90% as singletons. This CDR3 region has 16 residues. In germline, CDR1 is KGHDR, CDR2 SFDVKD. The ends lost 4 bases at V and 4 bases at J; junction bases unmatched: 8. The sequence was obtained from an adult in good health. The chain joins TRBV24-1 to TRBJ2-3; 9 bases map to TRBD1. Sequences were derived from peripheral blood, sampled on day 0 of AZD1222 vaccination. This chain's CDR3 is CATSDQGQGTADTQYF. CDR3 DNA: TGTGCCACCAGTGACCAGGGACAGGGAACGGCAGATACGCAGTATTTT.